What follows is one TCR beta chain and its context. The antigen is unknown. The data originate from a study of cytomegalovirus exposure and HLA in healthy donors. As for the study in general: In a later analysis, the 90 to 150 validation repertoires were reported to have used the same platform as the 650 to 800 first-cohort repertoires. General study results and limits: First-cohort TCR clusters were later found to tend to co-occur in the 120 or so validation repertoires. Three of the chains that were CMV-associated were confirmed in vitro to be specific for CMV antigens.

In germline, CDR1 is SGHKS, CDR2 YYEKEE (reference sequence). The CDR3 spans 14 residues. The V gene lost 0 bases and the J gene lost 4 bases, with 10 bases spanning the gap. Separation from the roughly 670-subject first cohort characterized the roughly 120-subject validation cohort, to which the donors belonged. The data were produced by immunoSEQ multiplex PCR, yet TCRdb's version contains in-frame clones alone and is incomplete. This table has about 88,000 clones, roughly 97% appearing once. The receptor was isolated from a man aged 18 to 29 in good health and CMV-seronegative. Source material: PBMCs. The chain employs TRBV5-5 and TRBJ1-1; D remains ambiguous. As DNA, the CDR3 is TGTGCCAGCAGCTTGGGCCAGGTGAGCACTGAAGCTTTCTTT. Translation: CASSLGQVSTEAFF. Supplemented by reference TRBV5-5 and TRBJ1-1, the full variable domain reads DAGVTQSPTHLIKTRGQQVTLRCSPISGHKSVSWYQQVLGQGPQFIFQYYEKEERGRGNFPDRFSARQFPNYSSELNVNALLLGDSALYLCASSLGQVSTEAFFGQGTRLTVV.